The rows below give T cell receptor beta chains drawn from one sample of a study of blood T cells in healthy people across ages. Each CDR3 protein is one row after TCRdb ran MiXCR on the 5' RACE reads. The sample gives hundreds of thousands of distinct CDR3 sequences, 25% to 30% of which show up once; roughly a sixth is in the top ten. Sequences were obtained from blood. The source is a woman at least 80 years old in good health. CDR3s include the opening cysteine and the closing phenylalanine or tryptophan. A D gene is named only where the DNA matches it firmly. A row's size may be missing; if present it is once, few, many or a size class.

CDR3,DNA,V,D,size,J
CASTLTGVSYGEKLFF,TGCGCCAGCACCCTGACTGGAGTCTCCTACGGTGAAAAACTGTTTTTT,TRBV5-1,.,.,TRBJ1-4
CATSKTSGGPRSYNEQFF,TGTGCCACCAGCAAGACTAGCGGGGGCCCCCGCTCCTACAATGAGCAGTTCTTC,TRBV15,TRBD2,many,TRBJ2-1
CASSPPTSGGNAQYF,TGTGCCAGCAGTCCCCCCACTAGCGGGGGGAATGCGCAGTACTTC,TRBV6-2/TRBV6-3,TRBD2,many,TRBJ2-5
CAIGLAGGQETQYF,TGTGCCATCGGGCTAGCGGGAGGCCAAGAGACCCAGTACTTC,TRBV10-3,TRBD2,few,TRBJ2-5
CSASPRTGKTDTQYF,TGCAGTGCTAGCCCTCGGACAGGGAAGACAGATACGCAGTATTTT,TRBV20-1,TRBD1,many,TRBJ2-3
CASSLGGGAWAFF,TGTGCCAGCAGCTTAGGGGGGGGGGCGTGGGCTTTCTTT,TRBV7-2,.,few,TRBJ1-1
CASSLTSFGEQYF,TGTGCCAGCAGCTTGACTAGCTTCGGCGAGCAGTACTTC,TRBV7-2,TRBD2,.,TRBJ2-7
CASSSLTSGGAVDTQYF,TGTGCCAGCAGCTCATTGACTAGCGGGGGGGCGGTAGATACGCAGTATTTT,TRBV7-2,TRBD2,many,TRBJ2-3
CASSGKGDTEAFF,TGTGCCAGCAGTGGAAAGGGGGACACTGAAGCTTTCTTT,TRBV2,.,.,TRBJ1-1
CASSTSALAGVYNEQFF,TGTGCCAGCAGTACCTCTGCCCTAGCGGGGGTCTACAATGAGCAGTTCTTC,TRBV6-2/TRBV6-3,TRBD2,many,TRBJ2-1
CASSLGQTEYGYTF,TGTGCCAGCAGTTTGGGACAGACAGAGTATGGCTACACCTTC,TRBV6-2/TRBV6-3,TRBD1,many,TRBJ1-2
CSHRSTYEQYF,TGCAGTCACAGGAGCACCTACGAGCAGTACTTC,TRBV20-1,.,many,TRBJ2-7
CASSQGVIETQYF,TGTGCCAGCAGCCAGGGTGTGATCGAGACCCAGTACTTC,TRBV13,.,.,TRBJ2-5
CASSKRGPYNEQFF,TGTGCCAGCAGCAAGAGGGGTCCCTACAATGAGCAGTTCTTC,TRBV21-1,.,many,TRBJ2-1
CASSFRIAGGNTEAFF,TGTGCCAGCAGCTTCCGAATAGCGGGGGGGAACACTGAAGCTTTCTTT,TRBV7-2,.,few,TRBJ1-1
CSARETVEQFF,TGCAGTGCTAGAGAAACGGTTGAGCAGTTCTTC,TRBV20-1,.,many,TRBJ2-1
CASSQEAGLKYGYTF,TGTGCCAGCAGCCAAGAGGCAGGACTGAAGTATGGCTACACCTTC,TRBV3-1,.,many,TRBJ1-2
CASSSLRNGELFF,TGTGCCAGCAGCTCCTTAAGGAACGGGGAGCTGTTTTTT,TRBV12-3/TRBV12-4,.,few,TRBJ2-2
CASSLSRGSGYTEAFF,TGTGCCAGCAGCTTATCCAGGGGGTCTGGGTACACTGAAGCTTTCTTT,TRBV5-6,TRBD1,.,TRBJ1-1
CASSARITGHSGANVLTF,TGTGCCAGCAGTGCTCGAATAACAGGGCACTCTGGGGCCAACGTCCTGACTTTC,TRBV28,.,.,TRBJ2-6
CATSRERGTRIRGSPLHF,TGTGCCACCAGCAGAGAAAGAGGAACCCGGATCCGAGGTTCACCCCTCCACTTT,TRBV15,.,few,TRBJ1-6
CASSYTTAWTDRNQPQHF,TGTGCCAGCAGTTACACCACAGCATGGACAGATCGCAATCAGCCCCAGCATTTT,TRBV6-2/TRBV6-3,.,few,TRBJ1-5
CASSLAGTGKDYGYTF,TGTGCCAGCAGCTTGGCTGGGACAGGGAAGGACTATGGCTACACCTTC,TRBV5-5,TRBD1,.,TRBJ1-2
CASSLMGSDGYTF,TGTGCCAGCAGCTTAATGGGGAGCGATGGCTACACCTTC,TRBV7-9,.,.,TRBJ1-2
CASSELSVGSYNEQFF,TGTGCCAGCAGTGAATTGTCGGTAGGCTCCTACAATGAGCAGTTCTTC,TRBV25-1,.,many,TRBJ2-1
CASSPGTGDSGANVLTF,TGTGCCAGCAGTCCCGGGACAGGGGACTCTGGGGCCAACGTCCTGACTTTC,TRBV18,TRBD1,many,TRBJ2-6
CASSPAQPLQETQYF,TGTGCCAGCTCACCGGCACAGCCACTTCAAGAGACCCAGTACTTC,TRBV18,.,many,TRBJ2-5
CSARPTGVPYEQYF,TGCAGTGCTAGACCCACAGGGGTCCCCTACGAGCAGTACTTC,TRBV20-1,TRBD1,many,TRBJ2-7
CSALRGQEQYF,TGCAGTGCGCTCCGGGGGCAAGAGCAGTACTTC,TRBV20-1,.,many,TRBJ2-7
CASSLQGRYGCTF,TGTGCCAGCAGCTTACAGGGAAGGTATGGCTGCACCTTC,TRBV7-9,.,.,TRBJ1-2
CASSLAPGTSTDTQYF,TGTGCCAGCAGTTTAGCACCAGGGACTAGCACAGATACGCAGTATTTT,TRBV12-3/TRBV12-4,.,.,TRBJ2-3
CSARDRQGRREQYF,TGCAGTGCTAGAGATCGACAGGGGAGGAGAGAGCAGTACTTC,TRBV20-1,TRBD1,many,TRBJ2-4
CASTPGRIGNQPQHF,TGTGCCAGCACCCCGGGGCGGATCGGCAATCAGCCCCAGCATTTT,TRBV6-2/TRBV6-3,.,.,TRBJ1-5
CASTPSGTSSSYEQYF,TGCGCCAGCACCCCATCCGGGACTTCCAGCTCCTACGAGCAGTACTTC,TRBV5-1,.,few,TRBJ2-7
CASGSEVSGELFF,TGTGCCAGCGGGTCGGAAGTTTCCGGGGAGCTGTTTTTT,TRBV6-2/TRBV6-3,.,.,TRBJ2-2
CASSRLADSSYEQYF,TGTGCCAGCAGTCGACTAGCGGATAGCTCCTACGAGCAGTACTTC,TRBV6-2/TRBV6-3,TRBD2,.,TRBJ2-7
CASSLGPDSYEQYF,TGTGCTAGCAGCTTAGGACCCGACTCCTACGAGCAGTACTTC,TRBV7-7,.,many,TRBJ2-7
CASSLTLLAGNEQFF,TGTGCCAGCAGCCTTACTTTGCTAGCGGGGAATGAGCAGTTCTTC,TRBV7-9,TRBD2,many,TRBJ2-1
CASSWTLAPSYNEQFF,TGTGCCAGCAGCTGGACACTAGCTCCATCCTACAATGAGCAGTTCTTC,TRBV6-5,.,many,TRBJ2-1
CASRRDGASTYNEQFF,TGTGCCAGCAGACGAGATGGGGCTAGTACTTACAATGAGCAGTTCTTC,TRBV6-5,.,few,TRBJ2-1
CASSPSNSYEQFF,TGTGCCAGCTCACCGTCCAACTCCTACGAGCAGTTCTTC,TRBV18,.,few,TRBJ2-1